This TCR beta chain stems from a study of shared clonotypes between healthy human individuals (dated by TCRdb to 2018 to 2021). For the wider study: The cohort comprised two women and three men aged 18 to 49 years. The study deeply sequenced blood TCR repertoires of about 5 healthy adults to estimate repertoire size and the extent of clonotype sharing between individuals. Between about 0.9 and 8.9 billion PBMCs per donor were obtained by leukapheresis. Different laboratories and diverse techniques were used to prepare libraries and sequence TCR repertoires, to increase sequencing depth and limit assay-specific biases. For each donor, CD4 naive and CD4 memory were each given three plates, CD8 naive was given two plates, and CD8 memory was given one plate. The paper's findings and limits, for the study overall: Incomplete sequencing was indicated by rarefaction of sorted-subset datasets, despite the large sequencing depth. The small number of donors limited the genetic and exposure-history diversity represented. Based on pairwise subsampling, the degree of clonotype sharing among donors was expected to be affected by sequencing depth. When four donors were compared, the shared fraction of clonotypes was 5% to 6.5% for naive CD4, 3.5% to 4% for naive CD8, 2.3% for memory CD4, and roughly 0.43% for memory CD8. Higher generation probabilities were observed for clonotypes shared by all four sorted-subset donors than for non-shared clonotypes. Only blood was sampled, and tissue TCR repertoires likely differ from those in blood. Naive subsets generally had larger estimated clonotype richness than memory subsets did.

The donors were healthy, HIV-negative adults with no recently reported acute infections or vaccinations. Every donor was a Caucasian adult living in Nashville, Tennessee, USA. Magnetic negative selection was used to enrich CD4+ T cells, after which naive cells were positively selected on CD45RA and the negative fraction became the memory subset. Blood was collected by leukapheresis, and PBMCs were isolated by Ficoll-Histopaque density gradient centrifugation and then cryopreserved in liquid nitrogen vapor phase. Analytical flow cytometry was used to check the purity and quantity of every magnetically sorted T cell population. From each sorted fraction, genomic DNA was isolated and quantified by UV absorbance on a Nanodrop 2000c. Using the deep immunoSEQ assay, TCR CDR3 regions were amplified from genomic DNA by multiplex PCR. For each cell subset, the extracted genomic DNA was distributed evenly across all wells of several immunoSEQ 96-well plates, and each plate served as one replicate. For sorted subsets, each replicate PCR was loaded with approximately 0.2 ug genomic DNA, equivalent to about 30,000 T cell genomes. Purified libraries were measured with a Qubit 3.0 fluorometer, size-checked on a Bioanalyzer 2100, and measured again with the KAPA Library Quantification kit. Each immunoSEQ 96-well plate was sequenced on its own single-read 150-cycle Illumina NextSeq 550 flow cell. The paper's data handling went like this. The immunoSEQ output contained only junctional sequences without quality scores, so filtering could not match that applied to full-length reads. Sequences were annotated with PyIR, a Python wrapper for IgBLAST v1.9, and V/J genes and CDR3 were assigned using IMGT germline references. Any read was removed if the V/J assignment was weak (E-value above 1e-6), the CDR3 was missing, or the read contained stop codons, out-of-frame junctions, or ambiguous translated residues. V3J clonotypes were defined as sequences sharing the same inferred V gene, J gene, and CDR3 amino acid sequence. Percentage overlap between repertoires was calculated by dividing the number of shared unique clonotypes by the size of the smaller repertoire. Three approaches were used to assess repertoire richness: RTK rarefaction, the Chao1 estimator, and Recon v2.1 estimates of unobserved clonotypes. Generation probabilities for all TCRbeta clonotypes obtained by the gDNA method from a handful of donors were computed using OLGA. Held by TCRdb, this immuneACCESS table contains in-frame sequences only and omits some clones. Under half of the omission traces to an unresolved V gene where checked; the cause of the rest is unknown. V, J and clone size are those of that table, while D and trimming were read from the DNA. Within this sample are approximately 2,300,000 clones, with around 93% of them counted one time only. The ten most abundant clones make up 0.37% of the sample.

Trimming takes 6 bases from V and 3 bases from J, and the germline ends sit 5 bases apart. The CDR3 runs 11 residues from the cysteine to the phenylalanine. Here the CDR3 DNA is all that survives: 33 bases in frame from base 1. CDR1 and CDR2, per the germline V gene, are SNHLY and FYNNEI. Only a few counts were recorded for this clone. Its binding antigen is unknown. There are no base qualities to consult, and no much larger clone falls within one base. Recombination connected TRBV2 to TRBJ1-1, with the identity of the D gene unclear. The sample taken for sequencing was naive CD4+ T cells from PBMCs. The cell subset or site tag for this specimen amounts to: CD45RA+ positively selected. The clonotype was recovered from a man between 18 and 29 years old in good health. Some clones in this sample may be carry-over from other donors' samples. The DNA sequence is TGTGCCAGCAGGGAGTACACTGAAGCTTTCTTT. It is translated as CASREYTEAFF.